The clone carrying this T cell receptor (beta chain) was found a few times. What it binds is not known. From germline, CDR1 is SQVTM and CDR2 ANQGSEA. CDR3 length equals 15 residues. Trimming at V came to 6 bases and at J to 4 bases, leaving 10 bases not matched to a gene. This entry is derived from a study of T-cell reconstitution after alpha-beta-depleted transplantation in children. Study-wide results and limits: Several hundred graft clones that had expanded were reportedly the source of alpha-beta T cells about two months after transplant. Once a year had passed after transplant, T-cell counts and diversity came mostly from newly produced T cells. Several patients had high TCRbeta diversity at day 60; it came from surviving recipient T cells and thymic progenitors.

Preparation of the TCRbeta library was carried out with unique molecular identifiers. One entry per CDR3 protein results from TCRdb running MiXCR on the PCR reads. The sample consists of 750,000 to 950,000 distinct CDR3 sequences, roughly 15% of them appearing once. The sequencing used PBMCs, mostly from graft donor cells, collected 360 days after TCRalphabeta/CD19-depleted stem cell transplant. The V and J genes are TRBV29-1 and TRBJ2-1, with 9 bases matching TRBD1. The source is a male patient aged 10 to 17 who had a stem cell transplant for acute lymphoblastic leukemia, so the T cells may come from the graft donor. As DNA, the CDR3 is TGCAGCGTCCGCGGACAGGGGCGATCTTACAATGAGCAGTTCTTC. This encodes CSVRGQGRSYNEQFF.